The present T cell receptor beta chain was sequenced within a study of blood T cell repertoires in COVID-19. The table lists this clone with a few counts. The method was immunoSEQ multiplex PCR; TCRdb's version includes in-frame clones alone and lacks a portion of them. The sample includes 250,000 to 300,000 clones, approximately 85% of them seen just once. The CDR3 has 13 amino acids. The germline V gene encodes CDR1 SGHRS and CDR2 YFSETQ. V lost 0 bases, J lost 14 bases, and 14 bases lay in between. Sequenced: peripheral blood. The TCR originated in a man aged 50 to 59 with active or convalescent COVID-19. V is TRBV5-1 and J is TRBJ1-4; D perhaps matches TRBD1 (5 bases). CDR3 sequence reads: CASSLVAGGQLFF. The CDR3, as DNA: TGCGCCAGCAGCTTGGTAGCGGGGGGTCAGCTGTTTTTT.